The clone carrying this T cell receptor (beta chain) has only one observation. This sample is drawn from a study of blood T cell repertoires in COVID-19. Study-level information: Samples of COVID-19 (acute and convalescent) were obtained from the United States, Italy and Spain. T cells, B-cell-depleted T cells, or PBMCs supplied cDNA or gDNA.

J lost 6 bases, V lost 3 bases, and 20 bases had no gene match. CDR3 length equals 18 residues. Germline CDR1 reads SGHNT; CDR2 reads YYREEE (reference sequence). Original handling: Estimates of nucleated cell counts were drawn from the amplification of reference gene primers. Method: immunoSEQ multiplex PCR; TCRdb's copy keeps in-frame clones and lacks some. From that table come the V and J calls and clone size; the DNA was used to work out D and trimming. The repertoire holds approximately 190,000 clones, with nearly 90% as singletons. This rearrangement joins TRBV5-4 to TRBJ1-1; TRBD1 agrees at 7 bases. Sequenced sample: peripheral blood. The sequence was obtained from a man aged 55 to 70 with active or convalescent COVID-19. The DNA for the CDR3 is TGTGCCAGCAGCTCGGACAGGAGGGACATCACTATGAGCGCTGAAGCTTTCTTT. Translating it yields CASSSDRRDITMSAEAFF.